This T cell receptor (beta chain) was recorded in a study of blood T cells in healthy people across ages. A sample-barcoded 5' primer and a J-beta primer mix were used in a second PCR of roughly 7 to 11 cycles. TCRdb ran MiXCR on the 5' RACE reads and lists one entry per CDR3 protein. The repertoire holds about a million distinct CDR3 sequences, with roughly two fifths as singletons. The CDR3 sequence is 13 residues long. Trimming took off 1 base at V and 2 bases at J, with 6 bases between the two ends. CDR1 and CDR2 (germline): SGDLS, YYNGEE. J is TRBJ1-1 and V is TRBV9; D is ambiguous. This sequence was found in a man aged 18 to 35 in good health. Material for sequencing was blood. DNA for the CDR3: TGTGCCAGCAGCGTATTGTCCAACACTGAAGCTTTCTTT. Residues: CASSVLSNTEAFF.